The next 11 T cell receptor beta chains were all read from a single sample in a study of PD-L1 blockade in urothelial cancer. Measured with immunoSEQ multiplex PCR; TCRdb has only the in-frame clones, and not every one. Altogether more than 45,000 clones are present, around 77% being singletons, with the ten largest covering more than 3.5%. This specimen was PBMCs, taken around atezolizumab (anti-PD-L1) treatment. The receptor source for this set is a man in his sixties or seventies with urothelial cancer.

The chain couples TRBV27 to TRBJ1-4, with D unresolved. This CDR3 region has 14 residues. Trimming took 2 bases from V and 2 from J, leaving 6 bases between them. Germline V gene lookup returns CDR1 MNHEY and CDR2 SMNVEV (reference sequence). CDR3 nucleotide sequence: TGTGCCAGCAGTTTACTGGGCACTAATGAAAAACTGTTTTTT. This encodes CASSLLGTNEKLFF.

This clone came up a few times. The CDR3 DNA sequence: TGTGCCAGCAGCTTAGGGGGGGAAAGCTACACCTTC. It encodes CASSLGGESYTF. The rearrangement joins TRBV7-2 to TRBJ1-2; weak D call: TRBD1 (5 bases). CDR1 and CDR2 from the germline V gene are SGHTA and FQGNSA. This CDR3 spans 12 amino acids. Trimming removed 1 base at V and 9 bases at J, with 9 bases between. The complete variable domain, with remaining parts taken from reference TRBV7-2 and TRBJ1-2, reads GAGVSQSPSNKVTEKGKDVELRCDPISGHTALYWYRQSLGQGLEFLIYFQGNSAPDKSGLPSDRFSAERTGGSVSTLTIQRTQQEDSAVYLCASSLGGESYTFGSGTRLTVV.

The chain combines TRBV29-1 with TRBJ1-2; D is undetermined. This CDR3 has 12 residues. The germline V gene has CDR1 SQVTM and CDR2 ANQGSEA. The V and J ends lost 1 base and 3 bases respectively, with 6 bases between them. The CDR3 protein is CSVEGQDYGYTF. As DNA, the CDR3 is TGCAGCGTTGAAGGGCAGGACTATGGCTACACCTTC.

V usage is TRBV5-1 and J usage is TRBJ2-1, with 8 nucleotides matching TRBD1. The CDR3 length is 16 residues. Germline V lookup: CDR1 SGHRS, CDR2 YFSETQ. V shed 0 bases and J 6 bases; nucleotides not matched to a gene: 8. This CDR3 is CASSLVPGQAVNEQFF. The CDR3 DNA is TGCGCCAGCAGCTTGGTACCGGGACAGGCCGTCAATGAGCAGTTCTTC.

Notes on this clone: One junction end does not reproduce the germline sequence, and a read error may be involved. CDR3 residues: CAISDILRENNTGELFF. CDR3 in DNA: TGTGCCATCAGTGACATCCTCCGGGAGAATAACACGGGGGAGCTGTTTTTT. The V call is TRBV10-3, the J call TRBJ2-2, with D possibly matching TRBD2 (6 bases). This CDR3 spans 17 amino acids. Germline CDR1 and CDR2: ENHRY and SYGVKD.

This clone was seen once. The rearrangement links TRBV5-1 to TRBJ2-7; 11 bases align to TRBD2. The CDR3 consists of 14 residues. The germline V gene encodes CDR1 SGHRS and CDR2 YFSETQ. V was clipped by 2 bases and J by 7 bases; unmatched bases: 5. CDR3 bases: TGCGCCAGCAGCTTTATAGCGGGAGGGGGAGAGCAGTACTTC. Its protein is CASSFIAGGGEQYF.

The gene calls are TRBV28 and TRBJ1-1; no clear D. The germline CDR1 and CDR2 sequences are MDHEN and SYDVKM. The ends were cut back, 6 bases at V and 2 bases at J, with 16 bases in the middle. This CDR3 comprises 15 residues. CDR3 sequence (DNA): TGTGCCAGCAGCGATAACCGGGAGCCAAACACTGAAGCTTTCTTT. This encodes CASSDNREPNTEAFF.

The rearrangement joins TRBV7-2 to TRBJ1-1; no reliable D call. Germline lookup yields CDR1 SGHTA and CDR2 FQGNSA. The CDR3 totals 15 residues. Trimming removed 1 base at V and 0 bases at J, with 9 bases between. DNA of the CDR3: TGTGCCAGCAGCTTAGAGTCGGGGATGAACACTGAAGCTTTCTTT. Translation: CASSLESGMNTEAFF. Full variable domain (missing parts from reference TRBV7-2 and TRBJ1-1): GAGVSQSPSNKVTEKGKDVELRCDPISGHTALYWYRQSLGQGLEFLIYFQGNSAPDKSGLPSDRFSAERTGGSVSTLTIQRTQQEDSAVYLCASSLESGMNTEAFFGQGTRLTVV.

The chain uses TRBV7-8 and TRBJ2-3, with TRBD1 identical over 8 bases. Trimming at V came to 4 bases and at J to 4 bases, leaving 1 base not matched to a gene. The CDR3 is 13 residues long. CDR1 SGHVS and CDR2 FQNEAQ come from the germline V gene. This chain's CDR3 is CASSSDRADTQYF. CDR3 bases: TGTGCCAGCAGCTCGGACAGGGCAGATACGCAGTATTTT.

The chain employs TRBV4-1 and TRBJ2-1; a possible D gene is TRBD2 (7 bases). This CDR3 is 15 amino acids long. Between the trimmed V and J ends, which lost 5 bases and 8 bases, there was a span of 19 bases. Germline CDR1 reads MGHRA; CDR2 reads YSYEKL. CDR3 DNA sequence: TGCGCCAGCAGCTCCGGTGCCGGGGGGCCCTATGAGCAGTTCTTC. Its protein product is CASSSGAGGPYEQFF.

The chain carries TRBV27 and TRBJ2-1; 9 nucleotides line up with TRBD2. This CDR3 has 14 residues. Germline V gene sequence: CDR1 MNHEY, CDR2 SMNVEV (reference sequence). The ends lost 1 base at V and 12 bases at J; junction bases unmatched: 7. CDR3 DNA sequence: TGTGCCAGCAGTTTATACCTAGCGGGGAACCCGCAGTTCTTC. It codes for CASSLYLAGNPQFF.